This T cell receptor (beta chain) was captured by sequencing in a study of T cell changes during pregnancy in multiple sclerosis. Measured with immunoSEQ multiplex PCR; TCRdb has only the in-frame clones, and not every one. The repertoire holds about 40,000 clones, around 90% seen once, with more than 4.5% in the top ten. The V gene's germline CDR1 is LNHDA and CDR2 SQIVND (reference sequence). The CDR3 has 15 residues. The ends were cut back, 5 bases at V and 11 bases at J, with 22 bases in the middle. This material consisted of peripheral blood, taken in the first trimester of pregnancy. The sequence was obtained from a female donor in good health, enrolled as a control in a pregnancy study. The chain employs TRBV19 and TRBJ1-5; the D gene is possibly TRBD1 (6 bases). CDR3 nucleotides: TGTGCCAGTAGTCCTATGGGGGCAGAGGGGGAAGCCCAGCATTTT. Translated, it gives CASSPMGAEGEAQHF.